This TCR beta chain comes out of a study of OX40 agonist ivuxolimab in advanced cancers. Turning to the study itself: Patients achieving partial responses numbered three: one hepatocellular carcinoma case and two cutaneous melanoma cases.

J gave up 11 bases and V 1 base, and 4 bases lay outside the gene matches. This CDR3 is built from 12 residues. Germline CDR1 and CDR2: ENHRY and SYGVKD. Assay: immunoSEQ multiplex PCR; the TCRdb copy retains only in-frame clones and omits some. The profile shows about 79,000 clones, roughly 89% of them singletons. The sequence came from an adult with an advanced solid tumor such as melanoma, head and neck, liver or kidney cancer. This chain joins TRBV10-3 and TRBJ2-5; 7 nucleotides agree with TRBD1. Specimen: CD4+ or CD8+ T cells sorted from blood, collected in a trial of the OX40 agonist ivuxolimab. CDR3 DNA sequence: TGTGCCATCAGTGAGTACAGGGGTGAGCAGTACTTC. This sequence encodes CAISEYRGEQYF.